This TCR beta chain was sequenced for a study of cytomegalovirus exposure and HLA in healthy donors. About the study: Researchers previously reported finding some 110 million unique TCR beta sequences from roughly 200 million T cells.

Use of 60 Vbeta and 13 Jbeta primers characterized the PCR. TCRdb's copy holds only in-frame clones and misses some; the assay was immunoSEQ multiplex PCR. The sample carries roughly 140,000 clones, more than 70% recorded once. Worth noting for this clone: Its antigen remains unidentified.

The CDR3 loop spans 13 amino acids. V was pared by 6 bases and J by 10 bases, with 11 bases of the junction left unmatched. The V gene's germline CDR1 is LNHDA and CDR2 SQIVND (reference sequence). Notes on the study in general: A later analysis linked a missense DCLRE1C variant to TCR beta V- and J-gene trimming.

Sequenced: PBMCs. The clonotype comes from a woman aged 40 to 49 in good health and CMV-seronegative. This chain links TRBV19 with TRBJ2-5; TRBD2 matches 7 bases. The CDR3 DNA reads TGTGCCAGTAGGGGGGGAGGGGACGAGGTCCAGTACTTC. Its translation: CASRGGGDEVQYF.